These 30 T cell receptor beta chains originate from one sample sequenced in a study of cytomegalovirus exposure and HLA in healthy donors. The PCR ran on 60 Vbeta and 13 Jbeta primers. Some clones are missing from TCRdb's copy, which holds only in-frame ones; the method was immunoSEQ multiplex PCR. The top ten hold about 3% of the sample, which has some 190,000 clones, 75% to 80% seen once. The sequencing input was PBMCs. These TCRs come from a female donor in good health and CMV-seronegative.

The chain is built from TRBV4-1 and TRBJ2-7; no firm D call. Between the trimmed V and J ends, which lost 4 bases and 0 bases, there was a span of 16 bases. CDR1 is MGHRA and CDR2 is YSYEKL in the germline V gene. The CDR3 length is 16 residues. This CDR3 is CASSPELRPPSYEQYF. The DNA for the CDR3 is TGCGCCAGCAGCCCAGAACTCAGGCCGCCCTCCTACGAGCAGTACTTC.

This chain connects TRBV7-6 to TRBJ2-7, with 7 bases aligning to TRBD1. The CDR3 spans 14 residues. In germline, CDR1 is SGHVS, CDR2 FNYEAQ. V lost 3 bases, J lost 2 bases, and 4 bases stayed unmatched. CDR3 in amino acids: CASSLTGNTYEQYF. For the CDR3, the DNA is TGTGCCAGCAGCTTGACAGGGAATACCTACGAGCAGTACTTC.

The V and J genes are TRBV27 and TRBJ2-1; possible D gene TRBD2, 6 bases. The V gene lost 1 base and the J gene lost 0 bases, with 22 bases spanning the gap. Looked up from germline, CDR1 is MNHEY and CDR2 is SMNVEV (reference sequence). CDR3 length: 20 amino acids. The chain's CDR3 is CASSLYPRPGLASSYNEQFF. The CDR3 bases are TGTGCCAGCAGTTTATACCCCCGACCGGGGCTAGCGAGCTCCTACAATGAGCAGTTCTTC.

The V call is TRBV7-3, the J call TRBJ2-3; a possible D gene is TRBD2 (5 bases). This CDR3 region has 13 residues. Per germline, CDR1 SGHTA and CDR2 FQGTGA. The V end lost 5 bases, the J end lost 7 bases, and 13 bases lay between the germline ends. As DNA, the CDR3 is TGTGCCAGCAGCCCCCGGGATTCTCATACGCAGTATTTT. As protein: CASSPRDSHTQYF.

The chain recombines TRBV6-1 with TRBJ1-5; no firm D call. V lost 6 bases to trimming and J lost 1 base, with 7 bases between them. The CDR3 runs to 13 residues. Germline-derived CDR1 and CDR2 are MNHNS and SASEGT. Here the CDR3 reads CASREWSNQPQHF. CDR3 bases: TGTGCCAGCAGGGAGTGGAGCAATCAGCCCCAGCATTTT.

This clone was observed once. This chain joins TRBV5-8 and TRBJ2-5, with 7 bases aligning to TRBD1. The CDR3 is 15 amino acids. Germline V gene data show CDR1 as SGHTS and CDR2 as YDEGEE. V shed 3 bases and J 2 bases; nucleotides not matched to a gene: 7. CDR3 in amino acids: CASSSGQASQETQYF. The CDR3 bases are TGTGCCAGCAGCTCCGGACAGGCGAGTCAAGAGACCCAGTACTTC.

With regard to this clone: The junction differs from germline at one of its ends, possibly a read error. The CDR3, as DNA: TGTTCCAGCAGCTTTTTACAGGGGAATTCACCCCTCCACTTT. This codes for CSSSFLQGNSPLHF. This chain connects TRBV7-9 to TRBJ1-6; 7 bases fit TRBD1. Per the germline V gene, CDR1 is SEHNR and CDR2 is FQNEAQ (reference sequence). CDR3 size: 14 residues.

The chain recombines TRBV7-9 with TRBJ1-2; TRBD1 matches 7 bases. This CDR3 is 12 amino acids long. Germline V gene data show CDR1 as SEHNR and CDR2 as FQNEAQ (reference sequence). V was pared by 5 bases and J by 4 bases, with 1 base of the junction left unmatched. The CDR3: CASSRDSYGYTF. CDR3 sequence (DNA): TGTGCCAGCAGCCGGGACAGCTATGGCTACACCTTC.

V gene TRBV29-1 combines with J gene TRBJ2-5; 9 bases line up with TRBD2. CDR1 and CDR2 from the germline V gene are SQVTM and ANQGSEA. There are 13 residues in the CDR3. Trimming cost V 7 bases and J 5 bases; bases outside gene matches: 8. The CDR3 reads CSATTSGGETQYF. CDR3 coding DNA: TGCAGCGCGACGACTAGCGGAGGTGAGACCCAGTACTTC.

The chain uses TRBV19 and TRBJ2-5; 7 positions match TRBD1. The CDR3 totals 14 residues. Unmatched junction bases numbered 8, after V lost 5 bases and J lost 5 bases. Germline V gene lookup returns CDR1 LNHDA and CDR2 SQIVND (reference sequence). This CDR3 is CASSWTGNVETQYF. CDR3 sequence (DNA): TGTGCCAGTAGTTGGACAGGCAATGTGGAGACCCAGTACTTC.

V usage is TRBV10-2 and J usage is TRBJ1-2, with no clear D. The ends were cut back, 5 bases at V and 3 bases at J, with 7 bases in the middle. This CDR3 comprises 12 residues. The germline CDR1 and CDR2 sequences are WSHSY and SAAADI. In DNA form, the CDR3 reads TGCGCCAGCAGTCCGGTCGACTATGGCTACACCTTC. This codes for CASSPVDYGYTF.

The rearrangement links TRBV6-1 to TRBJ1-2; 7 positions match TRBD1. The germline gives CDR1 MNHNS, CDR2 SASEGT. CDR3 length: 14 residues. J was trimmed by 7 bases and V by 3 bases; bases with no gene match: 8. CDR3 bases: TGTGCCAGCAGTGATGGTAACAGGGGCCTTGGCTACACCTTC. Its protein is CASSDGNRGLGYTF.

The CDR3 DNA sequence: TGTGCCAGCAGCTCCGATAGCGGGGGGTTAGCCAAAAACATTCAGTACTTC. Translating it yields CASSSDSGGLAKNIQYF. The chain is built from TRBV7-9 and TRBJ2-4; 10 bases fit TRBD2. In germline, CDR1 is SEHNR, CDR2 FQNEAQ (reference sequence). The V gene end was trimmed by 4 bases and the J gene end by 0 bases; junction bases not matched to a gene: 6. This CDR3 contains 17 residues.

This chain joins TRBV11-2 and TRBJ1-1; D is uncertain. The V end was cut by 2 bases, the J end by 11 bases, with 12 bases between. Germline lookup yields CDR1 SGHAT and CDR2 FQNNGV. The CDR3 loop spans 12 amino acids. CDR3 region: CASSLYAGRAFF. In DNA, the CDR3 is TGTGCCAGCAGCTTATATGCGGGGAGGGCTTTCTTT.

The chain has TRBV25-1 and TRBJ2-7, with 7 bases fitting TRBD1. From germline, CDR1 is MGHDK and CDR2 SYGVNS. The CDR3 is 12 residues long. The junction had 4 bases not matched to a gene; V was cut back by 5 bases and J by 6 bases. This CDR3 is CASSTSGGEQYF. The CDR3 DNA follows: TGTGCCAGCAGTACCTCAGGGGGCGAGCAGTACTTC.

Only a few counts were recorded for this clone. The CDR3 sequence is CAIRDTSGVTGELFF. CDR3 coding DNA: TGTGCCATCAGGGATACTAGCGGGGTCACGGGGGAGCTGTTTTTT. The chain joins TRBV10-3 to TRBJ2-2; 10 bases fit TRBD2. Germline CDR1 ENHRY, CDR2 SYGVKD. CDR3 size: 15 residues. J gave up 8 bases and V 6 bases, and 9 bases lay outside the gene matches.

The V gene is TRBV19, the J gene TRBJ1-5; D uncertain. This CDR3 is built from 15 residues. V dropped 8 bases and J dropped 0 bases, with 14 bases sitting between them. Looked up from germline, CDR1 is LNHDA and CDR2 is SQIVND (reference sequence). This chain's CDR3 is CASGSMGFSNQPQHF. DNA of the CDR3: TGTGCCAGTGGTTCGATGGGCTTTAGCAATCAGCCCCAGCATTTT.

The rearrangement uses TRBV29-1 and TRBJ1-1, with D unresolved. Germline CDR1 and CDR2: SQVTM and ANQGSEA. The V end was cut by 0 bases, the J end by 10 bases, with 15 bases between. The CDR3 spans 13 residues. Here the CDR3 DNA reads TGCAGCGTTGAAGATTCTACCTTAAGAGGAGCTTTCTTT. This sequence encodes CSVEDSTLRGAFF.

The chain has TRBV4-1 and TRBJ1-1; 11 bases are shared with TRBD1. Germline-derived CDR1 and CDR2 are MGHRA and YSYEKL. The CDR3 consists of 16 residues. V lost 5 bases, J lost 5 bases, and 10 bases stayed unmatched. The CDR3 nucleotides read TGCGCCAGCAGCATAACTTCGGACAGGGGGCTGACTGAAGCTTTCTTT. It encodes CASSITSDRGLTEAFF.

This clone was seen a single time. J is TRBJ2-1 and V is TRBV7-9; 13 bases align to TRBD2. Trimming took 4 bases from V and 7 from J; bases not matched to a gene: 4. Germline loops: CDR1 SEHNR, CDR2 FQNEAQ (reference sequence). The CDR3 extends over 15 amino acids. CDR3 in DNA: TGTGCCAGCAGCTCTCCGGGACTAGCGGGGAATGAGCAGTTCTTC. The encoded protein is CASSSPGLAGNEQFF.

This clone was seen only a few times. The V call is TRBV7-2, the J call TRBJ2-1; a possible D gene is TRBD2 (5 bases). This CDR3 has 13 residues. Germline V gives CDR1 SGHTA, CDR2 FQGNSA. Trimming removed 3 bases from V and 12 bases from J, with 15 bases in between. The CDR3 region is CASSFSPGIGQFF. CDR3 in DNA: TGTGCCAGCAGCTTTTCCCCGGGGATCGGGCAGTTCTTC.

A few counts support this clone. The chain links TRBV11-2 to TRBJ2-1; D unresolved. The germline gives CDR1 SGHAT, CDR2 FQNNGV. The CDR3 consists of 14 residues. The V end lost 3 bases, the J end lost 3 bases, and 9 bases lay between the germline ends. The CDR3 nucleotides are TGTGCCAGCAGCTTGGGCTCCCTCTACAATGAGCAGTTCTTC. The encoded protein is CASSLGSLYNEQFF.

The CDR3 spells CASRILAEYEQYF. DNA of the CDR3: TGTGCCAGCAGGATACTAGCGGAGTACGAGCAGTACTTC. The gene calls are TRBV2 and TRBJ2-7; TRBD2 matches at 8 bases. The germline gives CDR1 SNHLY, CDR2 FYNNEI. The junction had 5 bases not matched to a gene; V was cut back by 6 bases and J by 4 bases. CDR3 length equals 13 residues.

About this clone itself: At one boundary the junction diverges from the germline segment, which might be a read error. CDR3 in amino acids: CASSLRQGWRQGTQYF. The CDR3, as DNA: TGTGCCAGCAGCCTAAGACAGGGATGGAGACAAGGGACCCAGTACTTC. V usage is TRBV7-6 and J usage is TRBJ2-5, with TRBD1 matching 7 bases. The length of the CDR3 is 16 residues. CDR1 is SGHVS, CDR2 FNYEAQ, per germline.

This chain uses TRBV2 with TRBJ2-7, with 7 bases identical to TRBD2. The CDR3 runs to 14 residues. J gave up 9 bases and V 7 bases, and 15 bases lay outside the gene matches. Germline CDR1 is SNHLY and CDR2 is FYNNEI. CDR3 DNA sequence: TGTGCCAGCACCGGGACTACAATGGGGTTAGGGCAGTACTTC. Protein sequence: CASTGTTMGLGQYF.

The V call is TRBV5-1, the J call TRBJ1-2; 9 bases are shared with TRBD1. V lost 2 bases, J lost 5 bases, and 7 bases stayed unmatched. Germline CDR1 reads SGHRS; CDR2 reads YFSETQ. CDR3 length: 15 residues. The CDR3 region has the DNA TGCGCCAGCAGCTTAGGGACAGGGCCTGGATATGGCTACACCTTC. Translated: CASSLGTGPGYGYTF.

The gene calls are TRBV10-2 and TRBJ1-6; 9 nucleotides line up with TRBD1. Trimming cost V 0 bases and J 9 bases; bases outside gene matches: 0. The length of the CDR3 is 14 residues. CDR1 WSHSY and CDR2 SAAADI come from the germline V gene. In DNA, the CDR3 is TGCGCCAGCAGTGAGTCGACAGGGGGTTCACCCCTCCACTTT. It is translated as CASSESTGGSPLHF.

This chain links TRBV5-1 with TRBJ1-1; no clear D. V gave up 2 bases and J gave up 8 bases, with 10 bases separating them. Germline V gene data show CDR1 as SGHRS and CDR2 as YFSETQ. There are 12 residues in the CDR3. The CDR3: CASSLSGREAFF. As DNA, the CDR3 is TGCGCCAGCAGCTTATCCGGGAGAGAAGCTTTCTTT.

The rearrangement uses TRBV5-1 and TRBJ1-5; perhaps TRBD1 as D (6 bases). The germline V gene encodes CDR1 SGHRS and CDR2 YFSETQ. The CDR3 length is 15 residues. V lost 3 bases, J lost 0 bases, and 10 bases lay in between. CDR3 DNA: TGCGCCAGCAGCTCAACAGGGTCTAGCAATCAGCCCCAGCATTTT. Translating gives CASSSTGSSNQPQHF.

This chain's CDR3 is CASSEVRTVQPQHF. The CDR3 region has the DNA TGTGCCAGCAGTGAGGTACGAACGGTACAGCCCCAGCATTTT. This chain uses TRBV2 with TRBJ1-5; D uncertain. The CDR3 has 14 amino acids. CDR1 and CDR2 (germline): SNHLY, FYNNEI. The V end lost 3 bases, the J end lost 7 bases, and 13 bases lay between the germline ends.